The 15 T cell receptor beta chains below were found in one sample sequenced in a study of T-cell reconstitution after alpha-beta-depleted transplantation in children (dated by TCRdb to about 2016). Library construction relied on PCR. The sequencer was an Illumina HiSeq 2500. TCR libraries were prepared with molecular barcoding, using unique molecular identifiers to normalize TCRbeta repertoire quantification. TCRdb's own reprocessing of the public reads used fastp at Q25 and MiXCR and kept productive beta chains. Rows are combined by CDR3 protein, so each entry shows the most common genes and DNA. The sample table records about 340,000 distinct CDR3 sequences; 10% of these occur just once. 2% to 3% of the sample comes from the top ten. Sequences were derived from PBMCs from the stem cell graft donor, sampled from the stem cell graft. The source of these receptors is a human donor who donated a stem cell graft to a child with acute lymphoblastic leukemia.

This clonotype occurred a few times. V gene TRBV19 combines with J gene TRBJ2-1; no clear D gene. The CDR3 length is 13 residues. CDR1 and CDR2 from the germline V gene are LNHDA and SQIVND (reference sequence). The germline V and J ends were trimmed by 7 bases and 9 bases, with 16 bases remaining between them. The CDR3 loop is CASTIGGLGEQFF. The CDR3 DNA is TGTGCCAGTACGATCGGTGGGCTGGGTGAGCAGTTCTTC.

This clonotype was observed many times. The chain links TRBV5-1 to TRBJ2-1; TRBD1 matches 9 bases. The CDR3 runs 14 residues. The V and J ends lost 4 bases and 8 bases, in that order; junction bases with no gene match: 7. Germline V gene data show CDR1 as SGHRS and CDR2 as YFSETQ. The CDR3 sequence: CASSAGTGRDEQFF. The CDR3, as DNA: TGCGCCAGCAGCGCCGGGACAGGGCGCGATGAGCAGTTCTTC.

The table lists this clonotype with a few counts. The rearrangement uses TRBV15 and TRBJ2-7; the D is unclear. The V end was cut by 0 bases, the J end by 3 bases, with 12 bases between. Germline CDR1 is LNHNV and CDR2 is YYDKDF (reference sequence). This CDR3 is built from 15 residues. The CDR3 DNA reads TGTGCCACCAGCAGAGAATCTGGCGGATTCTACGAGCAGTACTTC. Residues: CATSRESGGFYEQYF. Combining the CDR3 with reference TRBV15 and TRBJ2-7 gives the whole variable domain DAMVIQNPRYQVTQFGKPVTLSCSQTLNHNVMYWYQQKSSQAPKLLFHYYDKDFNNEADTPDNFQSRRPNTSFCFLDIRSPGLGDTAMYLCATSRESGGFYEQYFGPGTRLTVT.

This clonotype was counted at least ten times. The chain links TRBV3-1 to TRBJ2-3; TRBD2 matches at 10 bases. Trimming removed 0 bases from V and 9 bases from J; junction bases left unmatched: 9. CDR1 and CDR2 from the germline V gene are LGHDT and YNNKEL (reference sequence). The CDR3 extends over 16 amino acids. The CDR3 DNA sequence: TGTGCCAGCAGCCAAGATGTACTAGCGGGGAGCTGGACGCAGTATTTT. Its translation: CASSQDVLAGSWTQYF.

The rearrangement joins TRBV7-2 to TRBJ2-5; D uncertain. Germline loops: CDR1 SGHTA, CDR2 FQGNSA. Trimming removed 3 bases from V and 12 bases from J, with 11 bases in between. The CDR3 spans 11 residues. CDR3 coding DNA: TGTGCCAGCAGCTTGAGAGGCCGGGAGTACTTC. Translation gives CASSLRGREYF. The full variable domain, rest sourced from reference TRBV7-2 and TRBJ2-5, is GAGVSQSPSNKVTEKGKDVELRCDPISGHTALYWYRQSLGQGLEFLIYFQGNSAPDKSGLPSDRFSAERTGGSVSTLTIQRTQQEDSAVYLCASSLRGREYFGPGTRLLVL.

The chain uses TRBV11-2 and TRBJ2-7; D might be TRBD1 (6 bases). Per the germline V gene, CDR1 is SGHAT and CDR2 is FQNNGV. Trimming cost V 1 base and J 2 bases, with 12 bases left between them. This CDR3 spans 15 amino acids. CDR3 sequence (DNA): TGTGCCAGCAGCTTAGTGGGGACACTTACCTACGAGCAGTACTTC. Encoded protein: CASSLVGTLTYEQYF.

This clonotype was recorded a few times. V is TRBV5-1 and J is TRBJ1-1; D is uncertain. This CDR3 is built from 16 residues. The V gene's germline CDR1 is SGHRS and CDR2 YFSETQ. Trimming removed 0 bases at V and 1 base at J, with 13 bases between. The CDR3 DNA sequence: TGCGCCAGCAGCTTGGAAATTTCTCGGGGGAACACTGAAGCTTTCTTT. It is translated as CASSLEISRGNTEAFF.

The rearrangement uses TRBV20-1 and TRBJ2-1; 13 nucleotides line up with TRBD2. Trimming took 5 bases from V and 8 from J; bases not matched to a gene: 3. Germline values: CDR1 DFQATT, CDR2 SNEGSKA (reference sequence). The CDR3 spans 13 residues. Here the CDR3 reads CSAWTSGSDEQFF. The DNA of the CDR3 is TGCAGTGCTTGGACTAGCGGGAGCGATGAGCAGTTCTTC.

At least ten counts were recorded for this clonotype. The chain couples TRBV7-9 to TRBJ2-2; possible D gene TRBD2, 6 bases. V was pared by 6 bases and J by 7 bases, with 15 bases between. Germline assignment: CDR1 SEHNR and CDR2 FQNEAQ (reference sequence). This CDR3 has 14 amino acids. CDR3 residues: CASSPSLGGGELFF. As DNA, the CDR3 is TGTGCCAGCAGTCCCTCCCTCGGGGGCGGGGAGCTGTTTTTT.

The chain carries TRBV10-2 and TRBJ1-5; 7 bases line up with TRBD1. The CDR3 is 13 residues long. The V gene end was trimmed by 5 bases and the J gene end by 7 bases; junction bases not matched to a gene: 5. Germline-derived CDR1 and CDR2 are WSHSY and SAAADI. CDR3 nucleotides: TGCGCCAGCAGTTCGGGACAGATACAGCCCCAGCATTTT. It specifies CASSSGQIQPQHF.

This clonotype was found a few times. The CDR3 here is CASILGRTGGGSPLHF. Written as DNA, the CDR3 is TGTGCCAGCATCCTCGGACGGACAGGGGGGGGATCACCCCTCCACTTT. The rearrangement joins TRBV7-8 to TRBJ1-6, with 10 positions matching TRBD1. Trimming at V came to 7 bases and at J to 10 bases, leaving 13 bases not matched to a gene. This CDR3 contains 16 residues. Germline loops: CDR1 SGHVS, CDR2 FQNEAQ. Using reference TRBV7-8 and TRBJ1-6 for the parts outside the CDR3, the full variable domain is GAGVSQSPRYKVAKRGQDVALRCDPISGHVSLFWYQQALGQGPEFLTYFQNEAQLDKSGLPSDRFFAERPEGSVSTLKIQRTQQEDSAVYLCASILGRTGGGSPLHFGNGTRLTVT.

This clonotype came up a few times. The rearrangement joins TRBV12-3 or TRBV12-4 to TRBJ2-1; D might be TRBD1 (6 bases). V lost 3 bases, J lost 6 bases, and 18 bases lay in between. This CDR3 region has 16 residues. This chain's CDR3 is CASSFIRDTVSNEQFF. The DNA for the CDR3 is TGTGCCAGCAGTTTCATCCGGGACACGGTGAGCAATGAGCAGTTCTTC.

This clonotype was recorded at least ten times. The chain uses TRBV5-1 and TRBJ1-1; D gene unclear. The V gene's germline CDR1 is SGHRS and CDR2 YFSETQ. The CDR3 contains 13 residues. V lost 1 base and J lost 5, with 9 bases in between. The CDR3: CASSLMTGTEAFF. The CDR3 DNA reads TGCGCCAGCAGCTTGATGACGGGAACTGAAGCTTTCTTT.

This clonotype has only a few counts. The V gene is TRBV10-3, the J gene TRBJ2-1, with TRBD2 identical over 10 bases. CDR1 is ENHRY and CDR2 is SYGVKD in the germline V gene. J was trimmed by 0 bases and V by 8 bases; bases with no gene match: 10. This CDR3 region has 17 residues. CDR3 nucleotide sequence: TGTGCCATCGGAGGGACTAGCGCGGGGAACTCCTACAATGAGCAGTTCTTC. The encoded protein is CAIGGTSAGNSYNEQFF.

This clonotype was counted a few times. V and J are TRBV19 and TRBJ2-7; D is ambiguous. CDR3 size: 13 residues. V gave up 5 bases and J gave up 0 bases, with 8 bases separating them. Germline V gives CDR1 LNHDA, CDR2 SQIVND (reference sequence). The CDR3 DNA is TGTGCCAGTAGTTGGTCGACCTCCTACGAGCAGTACTTC. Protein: CASSWSTSYEQYF.